A selection of T cell receptor beta chains follows, all from one sample in a study of untreated major depressive disorder. TCRdb's copy holds only in-frame clones and misses some; the assay was immunoSEQ multiplex PCR. This sample has about 20,000 clones, with roughly nine tenths found just once. What was sequenced was CD4+ T cells from PBMCs. Receptor source: a woman aged 40 to 50 with major depressive disorder. The conserved cysteine and the conserved F or W are not part of the CDR3 here. Each record gives: V gene, CDR3 protein.

V gene: TRBV2
CDR3 protein: ASSISGDFHEQF

V gene: TRBV18
CDR3 protein: ASSPGVFNEKLF

V gene: TRBV18
CDR3 protein: ASSPGTQSYEQY

V gene: TRBV29-1
CDR3 protein: SDSTGAGYGYT

V gene: TRBV9
CDR3 protein: ASSVAGTGGNTEAF

V gene: TRBV7-9
CDR3 protein: ASSEQVGNTEAF

V gene: TRBV6-6
CDR3 protein: ASSYGEETQY

V gene: TRBV27
CDR3 protein: ASSSVRGNEAF

V gene: TRBV27
CDR3 protein: ASRTLSGINSPLH

V gene: TRBV20-1
CDR3 protein: SASSRAEAF

V gene: TRBV6-1
CDR3 protein: ASSVTGNTEAF

V gene: TRBV2
CDR3 protein: ASRMGLSTTGELF

V gene: TRBV19
CDR3 protein: ASSSLAGDYNEQF

V gene: TRBV6-5
CDR3 protein: AASVGRATGYT

V gene: TRBV4-3
CDR3 protein: ASSPTYREGGGYT

V gene: TRBV6-7
CDR3 protein: ASKVGRGSGVYNSPLH

V gene: TRBV5-1
CDR3 protein: ASSLAPSGGINEQF

V gene: TRBV11-3
CDR3 protein: ASSTYYEQY

V gene: TRBV30
CDR3 protein: AWNFPSNTGELF

V gene: TRBV19
CDR3 protein: ASSTGTNSPLH

V gene: TRBV6-6
CDR3 protein: ASSHKNRVEDYGYT

V gene: TRBV6-5
CDR3 protein: ASSRPGGTDTQY

V gene: TRBV19
CDR3 protein: ASSTSGTARSYEQY

V gene: TRBV15
CDR3 protein: ATSRLAGPTGELF

V gene: TRBV7-8
CDR3 protein: ASSLTPGQLGYT

V gene: TRBV11-2
CDR3 protein: ASSSTRGPNAGYT

V gene: TRBV5-1
CDR3 protein: ASSPTGTVETQY

V gene: TRBV9
CDR3 protein: ASSVQGTKGNTIY

V gene: TRBV9
CDR3 protein: ASSVRTGGHEQY

V gene: TRBV12-5
CDR3 protein: ASGSRGDIYEQY

V gene: TRBV11-3
CDR3 protein: ASSAGSGELTGELF

V gene: TRBV5-6
CDR3 protein: ASSESHTGELF

V gene: TRBV15
CDR3 protein: ATSRDGGLGETQY

V gene: TRBV6-1
CDR3 protein: ASVLGGRTEAF

V gene: TRBV6-5
CDR3 protein: ASSRPRWENEQF

V gene: TRBV4-2
CDR3 protein: ASSPPGRTGELF

V gene: TRBV10-3
CDR3 protein: ATTPGAGAGGYQETQY

V gene: TRBV11-1
CDR3 protein: ASSLRRETHGYT

V gene: TRBV10-3
CDR3 protein: AINQDRTNIYEQY

V gene: TRBV5-1
CDR3 protein: VSSLDGAGHQTQY

V gene: TRBV5-1
CDR3 protein: ASSLVTGSGSPLH

V gene: TRBV10-3
CDR3 protein: AISGVGPDQGGYGYT

V gene: TRBV7-9
CDR3 protein: ASSLLSGGGTNEKLF

V gene: TRBV19
CDR3 protein: ASSKRDTQHEAF

V gene: TRBV5-1
CDR3 protein: ASSLSGTGGYT